These T cell receptor beta chains were read from a single sample in a study of blood T cell repertoires in COVID-19. The method was immunoSEQ multiplex PCR; TCRdb's version includes in-frame clones alone and lacks a portion of them. Of about 250,000 clones in the sample, roughly 80% are singletons; the top ten hold about 9.6%. Sequenced material: peripheral blood. The receptor source for this set is a man older than 75 with acute or convalescent COVID-19. Both conserved end residues are part of each CDR3. Fields, in order: clone size, D gene, V gene, J gene, CDR3 protein, CDR3 DNA. A D gene is named only where the DNA matches it firmly. Expanded clones get a size class; other rows say once, few or many, or leave the size out.

>-|-|TRBV12-3/TRBV12-4|TRBJ1-1
CASSLIVEAFF
TGTGCCAGCAGTTTAATAGTAGAAGCTTTCTTT
>few|-|TRBV18|TRBJ1-3
CASSQGARGSGNTIYF
TGTGCCAGCTCACAAGGAGCTCGAGGATCTGGAAACACCATATATTTT
>few|TRBD1|TRBV27|TRBJ2-7
CASSNTGQAYEQYF
TGTGCCAGCAGTAACACGGGACAGGCCTACGAGCAGTACTTC
>-|TRBD1|TRBV7-8|TRBJ1-3
CASSLRTGDIGNTIYF
TGTGCCAGCAGCCTTAGGACAGGGGACATAGGAAACACCATATATTTT
>-|-|TRBV18|TRBJ1-2
CASSPGRDYGYTF
TGTGCCAGCTCACCGGGGAGGGACTATGGCTACACCTTC
>-|-|TRBV18|TRBJ2-7
CASSPSEGYTPEQYF
TGTGCCAGCTCGCCCTCCGAGGGTTATACCCCCGAGCAGTACTTC
>-|-|TRBV19|TRBJ1-1
CASSIRRGRNPEAFF
TGTGCCAGTAGTATAAGGCGGGGAAGAAATCCTGAAGCTTTCTTT
>few|-|TRBV2|TRBJ1-5
CASRGAGKGNQPQHF
TGTGCCAGCAGGGGGGCAGGGAAGGGCAATCAGCCCCAGCATTTT
>-|-|TRBV21-1|TRBJ1-1
CASSTLYGCPAGGEAFF
-
>-|TRBD1|TRBV6-5|TRBJ2-5
CASSDTGGRETQYF
TGTGCCAGCAGCGATACAGGGGGCCGAGAGACCCAGTACTTC
>-|TRBD1|TRBV3-1/TRBV3-2|TRBJ1-5
CASSQTGVSNQPQHF
TGTGCCAGCAGCCAGACAGGGGTTAGCAATCAGCCCCAGCATTTT
>-|TRBD1|TRBV28|TRBJ2-7
CASSLAGGKGSYEQYF
TGTGCCAGCAGTTTAGCAGGGGGCAAGGGATCCTACGAGCAGTACTTC
>-|TRBD2|TRBV29-1|TRBJ2-4
CSVAGTSGLLAKNIQYF
TGCAGCGTCGCCGGGACTAGCGGACTACTAGCCAAAAACATTCAGTACTTC
>-|TRBD2|TRBV3-1/TRBV3-2|TRBJ2-5
CASTGTLAGVGETQYF
TGTGCCAGCACTGGGACACTAGCGGGAGTGGGAGAGACCCAGTACTTC
>-|-|TRBV19|TRBJ1-3
CASRGTGMGNTIYF
TGTGCCAGTCGAGGAACGGGGATGGGAAACACCATATATTTT
>-|-|TRBV14|TRBJ2-7
CASSHGPDSSYEQYF
TGTGCCAGCAGCCACGGTCCGGACAGCTCCTACGAGCAGTACTTC
>-|TRBD1|TRBV28|TRBJ2-3
CASSSGQSDTQYF
TGTGCCAGCAGTTCGGGACAGTCGGATACGCAGTATTTT
>few|-|TRBV19|TRBJ1-4
CASSMPRAGTTNEKLFF
TGTGCCAGTAGTATGCCCAGGGCTGGAACAACTAATGAAAAACTGTTTTTT
>-|TRBD2|TRBV29-1|TRBJ2-3
CSVRGLAGVGDTQYF
TGCAGCGTTCGGGGACTAGCGGGAGTAGGAGATACGCAGTATTTT
>-|TRBD1|TRBV30|TRBJ2-1
CAWTAGTGGLNEQFF
TGTGCCTGGACTGCCGGGACAGGCGGACTCAATGAGCAGTTCTTC
>-|-|TRBV7-2|TRBJ1-4
CASSLIAGEKLFF
TGTGCCAGCAGCTTAATAGCAGGGGAAAAACTGTTTTTT
>-|-|TRBV18|TRBJ1-5
CASFGPREEIWPQHF
TGTGCCAGCTTCGGCCCCAGGGAGGAAATATGGCCCCAGCATTTT
>-|TRBD2|TRBV28|TRBJ2-5
CASSPGLAGVETQYF
TGTGCCAGCAGTCCGGGACTAGCGGGGGTGGAGACCCAGTACTTC
>few|TRBD1|TRBV6-1|TRBJ1-1
CASSERAGGNTEAFF
TGTGCCAGCAGTGAAAGGGCAGGGGGGAACACTGAAGCTTTCTTT
>once|-|TRBV28|TRBJ1-2
CASSSSALGLYGYTF
TGTGCCAGCAGTTCCTCCGCTTTGGGCCTTTATGGCTACACCTTC
>-|TRBD2|TRBV10-1|TRBJ2-3
CASSKRGSTDTQYF
TGCGCCAGCAGTAAGCGGGGAAGCACAGATACGCAGTATTTT
>-|-|TRBV18|TRBJ1-1
CASSRRDTEAFF
TGTGCCAGCTCAAGGCGGGACACTGAAGCTTTCTTT
>-|TRBD1|TRBV3-1/TRBV3-2|TRBJ1-1
CASSQGQGSTEAFF
TGTGCCAGCAGCCAGGGACAGGGCTCCACTGAAGCTTTCTTT
>-|-|TRBV21-1|TRBJ2-1
CASSNLAGGPSSDEQFF
TGTGCCAGCAGCAACTTAGCGGGGGGGCCCTCGTCCGATGAGCAGTTCTTC
>-|-|TRBV27|TRBJ1-6
CASSPQIGRGSYNSPLHF
TGTGCCAGCAGTCCCCAAATAGGACGGGGCTCCTATAATTCACCCCTCCACTTT
>-|TRBD2|TRBV5-1|TRBJ2-7
CASSLVVLAGGSTYEQYF
TGCGCCAGCAGCTTGGTGGTACTAGCGGGAGGTTCCACCTACGAGCAGTACTTC
>-|-|TRBV18|TRBJ1-5
CASSPQASSNQPQHF
TGTGCCAGTTCCCCCCAAGCCTCGAGCAATCAGCCCCAGCATTTT
>-|-|TRBV28|TRBJ1-3
CASSLGPVGASIPSGNTIYF
TGTGCCAGCAGTTTGGGGCCGGTGGGGGCCTCAATTCCTTCTGGAAACACCATATATTTT
>-|-|TRBV13|TRBJ1-1
CASSLGRGATEAFF
TGTGCCAGCAGCTTAGGACGGGGGGCCACTGAAGCTTTCTTT
>few|-|TRBV20-1|TRBJ2-7
CSASREYEQYF
TGCAGTGCTAGTAGGGAGTACGAGCAGTACTTC
>-|-|TRBV6-6|TRBJ2-4
CASSYPVAKNIQYF
TGTGCCAGCAGTTACCCCGTAGCCAAAAACATTCAGTACTTC